These 30 T cell receptor beta chains share one sample of origin, sequenced in a study of blood T cells in healthy people across ages. Through a sample-barcoded 5' primer and a J-beta primer mix, a second PCR was run for roughly 6 to 11 cycles. TCRdb passed the 5' RACE reads through MiXCR, listing each CDR3 protein once. The repertoire holds over 700,000 distinct CDR3 sequences, roughly 25% seen once, with roughly 9% in the top ten. Separately, the same data were catalogued under a study of T cells of mothers and their children.

Sequencing used blood. Receptors were obtained from a boy younger than 18 in good health.

CDR3 nucleotides: TGCGCCAGCAGAAAGGACAGTACAACCCTCTACGAGCAGTACTTC. Translation gives CASRKDSTTLYEQYF. The chain carries TRBV5-1 and TRBJ2-7; D perhaps matches TRBD1 (6 bases). The CDR3 length is 15 residues. Germline-derived CDR1 and CDR2 are SGHRS and YFSETQ. The V and J ends lost 5 bases and 3 bases respectively, with 18 bases between them.

This clonotype was observed a few times. The gene calls are TRBV5-1 and TRBJ2-3; 8 positions agree with TRBD2. The V gene end was trimmed by 0 bases and the J gene end by 4 bases; junction bases not matched to a gene: 13. Per germline, CDR1 SGHRS and CDR2 YFSETQ. The length of the CDR3 is 18 residues. CDR3: CASSLVTSGGGAADTQYF. The CDR3 DNA reads TGCGCCAGCAGCTTGGTTACTAGCGGTGGGGGGGCCGCAGATACGCAGTATTTT.

Only a few counts were recorded for this clonotype. The chain combines TRBV20-1 with TRBJ2-3; TRBD2 matches at 13 bases. The germline V gene has CDR1 DFQATT and CDR2 SNEGSKA (reference sequence). This CDR3 spans 17 amino acids. Losses at the gene ends were 4 bases for V and 4 bases for J; bases not matched to a gene: 11. The CDR3, as DNA: TGCAGTGCTACCGGACTAGCGGGAGAAGGGGGGGCAGATACGCAGTATTTT. This codes for CSATGLAGEGGADTQYF.

V gene TRBV2 combines with J gene TRBJ2-3, with D possibly matching TRBD1 (6 bases). The length of the CDR3 is 16 residues. The V end was cut by 0 bases, the J end by 6 bases, with 16 bases between. CDR1 is SNHLY and CDR2 is FYNNEI in the germline V gene. DNA of the CDR3: TGTGCCAGCAGTGAAGCGGTACAGGGCGTATGGGATACGCAGTATTTT. Residues: CASSEAVQGVWDTQYF.

This clonotype was counted between two and nine times. The chain couples TRBV9 to TRBJ2-7; 7 bases line up with TRBD1. Germline values: CDR1 SGDLS, CDR2 YYNGEE. V lost 5 bases, J lost 1 base, and 3 bases stayed unmatched. The CDR3 has 13 amino acids. The CDR3 DNA reads TGTGCCAGCAGTGGACAGGAGTCCTACGAGCAGTACTTC. Translating gives CASSGQESYEQYF.

CDR3 sequence reads: CASSLDHGDTQYF. The DNA of the CDR3 is TGTGCCAGCAGCTTGGACCATGGAGATACGCAGTATTTT. The V call is TRBV11-3, the J call TRBJ2-3; D call uncertain. There are 13 residues in the CDR3. Per germline, CDR1 SGHNT and CDR2 YENEEA. V lost 3 bases to trimming and J lost 5 bases, with 9 bases between them.

In this sample, this clonotype turned up a few times. V and J are TRBV2 and TRBJ1-1, with 7 bases matching TRBD1. J was trimmed by 7 bases and V by 2 bases; bases with no gene match: 4. This CDR3 is built from 13 residues. Looked up from germline, CDR1 is SNHLY and CDR2 is FYNNEI. In DNA, the CDR3 is TGTGCCAGCAGTGAAATCGGGGACAGTGAAGCTTTCTTT. Residues: CASSEIGDSEAFF.

The DNA of the CDR3 is TGTGCCAGCAGTGACCGGGACGGCACTGAAGCTTTCTTT. Amino acids: CASSDRDGTEAFF. This chain links TRBV6-4 with TRBJ1-1; maybe TRBD1 (5 bases). Germline V gives CDR1 MRHNA, CDR2 SNTAGT. The CDR3 runs 13 residues. Trimming removed 2 bases at V and 4 bases at J, with 8 bases between.

This clonotype turned up a few times. V and J are TRBV6-5 and TRBJ1-5; 7 bases match TRBD1. Germline V lookup: CDR1 MNHEY, CDR2 SVGAGI. Unmatched junction bases numbered 1, after V lost 0 bases and J lost 2 bases. CDR3 length equals 15 residues. The CDR3 nucleotides are TGTGCCAGCAGTTACTCAAGGGGGCGCAATCAGCCCCAGCATTTT. It translates to CASSYSRGRNQPQHF.

The J gene is TRBJ1-2, the V gene TRBV5-1; D might be TRBD1 (6 bases). Trimming shortened V by 3 bases and J by 2 bases, and 14 bases separated the two germline ends. The CDR3 has 15 residues. CDR1 is SGHRS and CDR2 is YFSETQ in the germline V gene. Here the CDR3 DNA reads TGCGCCAGCAGCTCCCCTGGGGGGCTCAACTATGGCTACACCTTC. Its protein product is CASSSPGGLNYGYTF.

This chain uses TRBV29-1 with TRBJ2-7; D is unresolved. Per the germline V gene, CDR1 is SQVTM and CDR2 is ANQGSEA. Trimming removed 1 base from V and 2 bases from J, with 6 bases in between. The CDR3 has 12 amino acids. CDR3 DNA: TGCAGCGTTGAAGGCAGCACCTACGAGCAGTACTTC. Amino acid sequence: CSVEGSTYEQYF.

The chain uses TRBV12-3 or TRBV12-4 and TRBJ2-5; the match to TRBD1 covers 7 bases. With the DNA end fitting TRBJ2-7 better, the J assignment may be wrong. The CDR3 length is 15 residues. CDR3 nucleotides: TGTGCCAGCAGGGAACAGACAGGGTCCACCTACGAGCAGTACTTC. Its translation is CASREQTGSTYEQYF.

This clonotype was counted only a few times. DNA for the CDR3: TGCAGTGCTAGTATCTCAGACAGGGTCGGTTCGGTGCAGTTCTTC. Translation gives CSASISDRVGSVQFF. The rearrangement uses TRBV20-1 and TRBJ2-1, with TRBD1 identical over 7 bases. V was pared by 3 bases and J by 12 bases, with 17 bases of the junction left unmatched. This CDR3 spans 15 amino acids. Germline CDR1 reads DFQATT; CDR2 reads SNEGSKA (reference sequence).

The chain is built from TRBV7-3 and TRBJ2-7; D may correspond to TRBD1 or TRBD2 (6 bases each). The V gene's germline CDR1 is SGHTA and CDR2 FQGTGA. The CDR3 sequence is 13 residues long. Trimming stripped 5 bases from V and 6 bases from J, with 14 bases between. CDR3: CASSLKGGTEQYF. The CDR3 bases are TGTGCCAGCAGCCTAAAGGGGGGAACCGAGCAGTACTTC. Looking up the rest from reference TRBV7-3 and TRBJ2-7 gives the full variable domain: GAGVSQTPSNKVTEKGKYVELRCDPISGHTALYWYRQSLGQGPEFLIYFQGTGAADDSGLPNDRFFAVRPEGSVSTLKIQRTERGDSAVYLCASSLKGGTEQYFGPGTRLTVT.

There are many counts of this clonotype. This sequence joins TRBV6-6 and TRBJ1-6; 10 positions agree with TRBD1. The CDR3 consists of 14 residues. The germline V gene encodes CDR1 MNHNY and CDR2 SVGAGI (reference sequence). Trimming at V came to 4 bases and at J to 7 bases, leaving 1 base not matched to a gene. CDR3 nucleotides: TGTGCCAGCAGTTCGGGACAGGGGAATTCACCCCTCCACTTT. Its translation: CASSSGQGNSPLHF.

The J gene is TRBJ1-6, the V gene TRBV4-1; D might be TRBD1 (5 bases). CDR1 and CDR2 from the germline V gene are MGHRA and YSYEKL. V was pared by 0 bases and J by 7 bases, with 13 bases between. The CDR3 spans 16 residues. The CDR3 DNA follows: TGCGCCAGCAGCCAAGAAACACAGGCGGCCAATTCACCCCTCCACTTT. Its translation is CASSQETQAANSPLHF.

The chain recombines TRBV3-1 with TRBJ2-3; D might be TRBD2 (5 bases). Looked up from germline, CDR1 is LGHDT and CDR2 is YNNKEL (reference sequence). V lost 1 base and J lost 1, with 15 bases in between. This CDR3 contains 17 residues. CDR3: CASSQAGNHLGTDTQYF. CDR3 coding DNA: TGTGCCAGCAGCCAAGCGGGGAACCACTTGGGCACAGATACGCAGTATTTT.

This clonotype was detected a few times. The gene calls are TRBV10-2 and TRBJ1-2; D might be TRBD1 (5 bases). The CDR3 sequence is 17 residues long. Deletions cut 0 bases from V and 4 bases from J, with 18 bases between. CDR1 WSHSY and CDR2 SAAADI come from the germline V gene. CDR3 DNA sequence: TGCGCCAGCAGTGAGTCGACCAGGGAAACGGCCCCCTATGGCTACACCTTC. Translated, it gives CASSESTRETAPYGYTF.

V is TRBV7-8 and J is TRBJ2-5; the D gene could be TRBD1 or TRBD2 (5 bases each). The end of the DNA is better explained by TRBJ2-7, so the J call may be wrong. The CDR3 spans 16 residues. In germline, CDR1 is SGHVS, CDR2 FQNEAQ. The CDR3 reads CASSPTARDGSYEQYF. CDR3 nucleotides: TGTGCCAGCAGCCCCACCGCCCGGGACGGGTCCTACGAGCAGTACTTC.

The chain has TRBV29-1 and TRBJ2-3; D is undetermined. Trimming left V 6 bases short and J 1 base short, with 14 bases between. CDR1 is SQVTM, CDR2 ANQGSEA, per germline. The CDR3 length is 14 residues. This CDR3 reads CSVGPVLRTDTQYF. CDR3 nucleotides: TGCAGCGTCGGACCAGTCCTTCGCACAGATACGCAGTATTTT.

The CDR3 loop is CASSFISESTDTQYF. The CDR3 DNA follows: TGTGCCAGCAGCTTTATTTCCGAGAGCACAGATACGCAGTATTTT. The chain uses TRBV5-6 and TRBJ2-3; D call uncertain. The germline gives CDR1 SGHDT, CDR2 YYEEEE. Between the trimmed V and J ends, which lost 2 bases and 0 bases, there was a span of 10 bases. The CDR3 has 15 amino acids.

This clonotype was recorded a few times. This rearrangement joins TRBV2 to TRBJ1-2; D uncertain. Trimming removed 7 bases from V and 6 bases from J, with 15 bases in between. Germline CDR1 reads SNHLY; CDR2 reads FYNNEI. This CDR3 contains 13 residues. The CDR3 here is CASTLRAIHGYTF. The CDR3 coding sequence is TGTGCCAGCACCCTTCGAGCTATACATGGCTACACCTTC.

Notes on this clonotype: One junction end disagrees with the germline gene, perhaps due to a read error. The chain links TRBV12-3 or TRBV12-4 to TRBJ2-1, with TRBD2 matching over 8 bases. The CDR3 contains 14 residues. DNA for the CDR3: TGTGCTATAATCCCCAGCGGGGGAAACAATGAGCGGTTCTTC. Encoded protein: CAIIPSGGNNERFF.

A few counts support this clonotype. The J gene is TRBJ2-3, the V gene TRBV4-1; TRBD2 matches 9 bases. Germline lookup yields CDR1 MGHRA and CDR2 YSYEKL. With V trimmed by 3 bases and J by 4 bases, 8 bases remained unmatched. The CDR3 contains 16 residues. CDR3 sequence reads: CASSQFASGTSDTQYF. In DNA form, the CDR3 reads TGCGCCAGCAGCCAGTTCGCTAGCGGGACGTCAGATACGCAGTATTTT.

A word on this clonotype: A read error may produce the germline difference seen at one junction end. J is TRBJ1-2 and V is TRBV28; D is perhaps TRBD1 (6 bases). Germline CDR1 MDHEN, CDR2 SYDVKM. CDR3 length equals 14 residues. CDR3 sequence reads: CVSRSSGHPYGYTF. The DNA of the CDR3 is TGTGTCAGCAGGTCTTCGGGACATCCCTATGGCTACACCTTC.

The J gene is TRBJ2-7, the V gene TRBV4-1, with D possibly being TRBD2 (5 bases). The ends were cut back, 1 base at V and 5 bases at J, with 15 bases in the middle. The CDR3 is 15 amino acids. The germline V gene has CDR1 MGHRA and CDR2 YSYEKL. CDR3 protein: CASSQARGNENEQYF. The CDR3 region has the DNA TGCGCCAGCAGCCAAGCTCGGGGTAATGAAAACGAGCAGTACTTC.

This clonotype was counted between two and nine times. The chain carries TRBV18 and TRBJ2-5; tentative D call: TRBD1 (5 bases). CDR3 length: 16 amino acids. Between the trimmed V and J ends, which lost 3 bases and 1 base, there was a span of 15 bases. Per germline, CDR1 KGHSH and CDR2 LQKENI. The CDR3 region is CASSPYRQTAQETQYF. The CDR3 DNA reads TGTGCCAGCTCACCCTACAGACAGACAGCCCAAGAGACCCAGTACTTC.

The rearrangement uses TRBV19 and TRBJ2-5, with 9 positions matching TRBD1. The tail of the sequence fits TRBJ2-1 better, so the J call may be wrong. This CDR3 has 15 residues. Germline values: CDR1 LNHDA, CDR2 SQIVND (reference sequence). The CDR3 bases are TGTGCCAGTAGTATAGGGACAGGGGACTACAATGAGCAGTTCTTC. This codes for CASSIGTGDYNEQFF.

The chain couples TRBV7-2 to TRBJ2-7, with TRBD1 matching over 8 bases. Germline CDR1 and CDR2: SGHTA and FQGNSA. The CDR3 is 15 residues long. The ends lost 5 bases at V and 4 bases at J; junction bases unmatched: 10. As DNA, the CDR3 is TGTGCCAGCAGCCGAATGGGACAGGTGATTTACGAGCAGTACTTC. This sequence encodes CASSRMGQVIYEQYF.

This clonotype came up a few times. J is TRBJ2-5 and V is TRBV9; D is perhaps TRBD1 (6 bases). Germline assignment: CDR1 SGDLS and CDR2 YYNGEE. The CDR3 runs to 15 residues. The germline V and J ends were trimmed by 3 bases and 2 bases, with 14 bases remaining between them. The CDR3 sequence: CASSGEGRGQETQYF. The CDR3 DNA sequence: TGTGCCAGCAGCGGCGAGGGTAGGGGGCAAGAGACCCAGTACTTC. The full variable domain, in which reference TRBV9 and TRBJ2-5 provide the parts outside the CDR3, is DSGVTQTPKHLITATGQRVTLRCSPRSGDLSVYWYQQSLDQGLQFLIQYYNGEERAKGNILERFSAQQFPDLHSELNLSSLELGDSALYFCASSGEGRGQETQYFGPGTRLLVL.